A selection of T cell receptor beta chains follows, all from one sample in a study of control samples from healthy donors and cancer patients. Assay used: immunoSEQ multiplex PCR; TCRdb lists only in-frame clones, some missing. Here the sample spans around 94,000 clones, 92% being singletons. Source material: blood. The receptors were sampled from a woman between 18 and 29 years old in good health. Both conserved end residues are part of each CDR3. The order of the fields is V gene, J gene, CDR3 protein.

v_gene: TRBV6-5
j_gene: TRBJ2-3
CDR3aa: CASSYRSLTDTQYF

v_gene: TRBV24-1
j_gene: TRBJ1-1
CDR3aa: CATSVPGTAITEAFF

v_gene: TRBV12-3/TRBV12-4
j_gene: TRBJ1-2
CDR3aa: CASSHQRRGYTF

v_gene: TRBV11-3
j_gene: TRBJ2-7
CDR3aa: CASSVRDNSYEQYF

v_gene: TRBV4-2
j_gene: TRBJ2-5
CDR3aa: CASSQRRQETQYF

v_gene: TRBV5-6
j_gene: TRBJ2-7
CDR3aa: CASSLITGGRDEQYF

v_gene: TRBV10-1
j_gene: TRBJ1-5
CDR3aa: CASSGAGVNQPQHF

v_gene: TRBV7-9
j_gene: TRBJ2-7
CDR3aa: CASRGRDTFYEQYF

v_gene: TRBV2
j_gene: TRBJ1-6
CDR3aa: CASSAGQGTSPLHF

v_gene: TRBV7-9
j_gene: TRBJ1-5
CDR3aa: CASSSKGQGNQPQHF

v_gene: TRBV15
j_gene: TRBJ2-1
CDR3aa: CATRAGGPLSEQFF

v_gene: TRBV18
j_gene: TRBJ2-7
CDR3aa: CASSPKQGYEQYF

v_gene: TRBV5-4
j_gene: TRBJ2-2
CDR3aa: CASSPIIGAGELFF

v_gene: TRBV28
j_gene: TRBJ2-3
CDR3aa: CASSLGGVADTQYF

v_gene: TRBV21-1
j_gene: TRBJ1-5
CDR3aa: CASRGGTGVCSNQPQHF

v_gene: TRBV19
j_gene: TRBJ1-2
CDR3aa: CASSITGEAGYTF

v_gene: TRBV19
j_gene: TRBJ2-7
CDR3aa: CASSPLDFSYEQYF

v_gene: TRBV3-1/TRBV3-2
j_gene: TRBJ1-2
CDR3aa: CASSQRPGLLHYGYTF

v_gene: TRBV10-1
j_gene: TRBJ2-3
CDR3aa: CASSGGSVSDTQYF

v_gene: TRBV29-1
j_gene: TRBJ2-7
CDR3aa: CSIPTGGNEQYF

v_gene: TRBV3-1/TRBV3-2
j_gene: TRBJ1-4
CDR3aa: CASSQDPTGRNEKLFF

v_gene: TRBV5-4
j_gene: TRBJ2-5
CDR3aa: CASSPVGGRQETQYF

v_gene: TRBV6-5
j_gene: TRBJ1-1
CDR3aa: CASTGGSGTEAFF

v_gene: TRBV4-1
j_gene: TRBJ1-2
CDR3aa: CASSPMDREAGYTF

v_gene: TRBV30
j_gene: TRBJ1-5
CDR3aa: CAWSPSGPQPQHF